This T cell receptor (beta chain) was observed in a study of human T cells and chemical hapten exposure. Unique molecular identifiers were attached to individual cDNA molecules within the library. MiXCR was run by TCRdb on the RACE reads, yielding one entry per CDR3 protein. The sample holds some 150,000 distinct CDR3 sequences; 12% are singletons and the top ten take 1.3% to 1.5%. Time point meaning: patch test 2, 6 weeks after DPC sensitization. Stated treatment: therapeutic diphenylcyclopropenone sensitization with weekly scalp DPC. Blood draws came before every patch-test application. Concerning this clonotype itself: One end of the junction does not line up with germline, which may come from a read error.

The source of this sequence is a woman aged 45-65 years with alopecia areata. Some clones in this sample may be carry-over from other donors' samples. The sample here was whole blood, taken in connection with sensitization to the hapten diphenylcyclopropenone (DPC).

The CDR3 coding sequence is TGCACCAGCAGCAACAGGGAGAGTGCCACTGAAGCTTTCTTT. It yields the protein CTSSNRESATEAFF. This chain joins TRBV5-1 and TRBJ1-1, with D possibly TRBD1 on 6 matching bases. This CDR3 is built from 14 residues. Germline V gives CDR1 SGHRS, CDR2 YFSETQ.